What follows is one T cell receptor beta chain and its context. What it binds is unknown. Other DNA variants within this sample encode the same CDR3. These data come from a study of shared clonotypes between healthy human individuals. Sequencing used immunoSEQ multiplex PCR; TCRdb keeps in-frame clones, though not all of them. The sample consists of 2,500,000 or so clones, around 94% of them appearing once. V dropped 1 base and J dropped 1 base, with 7 bases sitting between them. The CDR3 runs 14 residues. Germline CDR1 reads SGHTA; CDR2 reads FQGNSA. The study's findings and limits: Rarefaction showed sorted-subset sequencing was incomplete despite large depth.

This receptor was identified in a man between 18 and 35 years old in good health. The sample was naive CD4+ T cells sorted from blood. Subset of the sample: CD45RA+ positively selected. The gene calls are TRBV7-2 and TRBJ1-2; D is unclear. The CDR3 DNA is TGTGCCAGCAGCTTAGGAGGAATTAACTATGGCTACACCTTC. Amino acid sequence: CASSLGGINYGYTF.